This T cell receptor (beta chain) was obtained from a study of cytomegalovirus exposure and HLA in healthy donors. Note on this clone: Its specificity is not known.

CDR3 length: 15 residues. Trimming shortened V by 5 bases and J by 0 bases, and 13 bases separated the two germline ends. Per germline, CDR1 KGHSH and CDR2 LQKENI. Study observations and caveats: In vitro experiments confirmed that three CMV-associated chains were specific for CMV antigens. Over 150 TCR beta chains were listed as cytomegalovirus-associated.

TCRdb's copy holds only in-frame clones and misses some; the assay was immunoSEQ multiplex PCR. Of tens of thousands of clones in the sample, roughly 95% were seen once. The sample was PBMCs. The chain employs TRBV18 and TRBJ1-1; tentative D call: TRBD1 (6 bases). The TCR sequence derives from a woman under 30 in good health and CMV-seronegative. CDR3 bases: TGTGCCAGCTCAAAAGTCACAGGGCTGAACACTGAAGCTTTCTTT. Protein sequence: CASSKVTGLNTEAFF.